Following are 25 T cell receptor beta chains from one sample sequenced in a study of blood T cell repertoires in COVID-19 (dated by TCRdb to the early 2020s). The method behind the library was the immunoSEQ multiplex PCR assay. This is the immuneACCESS table as TCRdb keeps it, with only in-frame sequences that have V and J called. A part of the clones is gone; compared with another copy, unresolved V genes explain less than half, and the rest is unexplained. The sample contains approximately 210,000 clones, around 84% of them found a single time. More than 9% of the sample lies in the top ten. The material sequenced was peripheral blood. All receptors come from a man aged 50-59 years with COVID-19, enrolled during active disease.

This clone has only a few counts. This chain uses TRBV7-8 with TRBJ1-1; tentatively, D is TRBD1 (5 bases). The CDR3 contains 13 residues. Germline V lookup: CDR1 SGHVS, CDR2 FQNEAQ. Trimming removed 5 bases from V and 6 bases from J, with 13 bases in between. The CDR3 bases are TGTGCCAGCAGCCGGGGGGGGAGGTCTGAAGCTTTCTTT. This codes for CASSRGGRSEAFF.

The table lists this clone with a count of one. This chain uses TRBV5-1 with TRBJ2-2, with TRBD1 identical over 9 bases. Trimming at V came to 5 bases and at J to 7 bases, leaving 3 bases not matched to a gene. Germline V gene lookup returns CDR1 SGHRS and CDR2 YFSETQ. The CDR3 runs to 13 residues. CDR3 bases: TGCGCCAGCAGACAGGGGGCGATCGGGGAGCTGTTTTTT. This gives the protein CASRQGAIGELFF.

This rearrangement joins TRBV9 to TRBJ2-1, with TRBD2 matching over 14 bases. The germline V gene encodes CDR1 SGDLS and CDR2 YYNGEE. The V segment lost 2 bases and the J segment 3 bases; nucleotides outside the gene matches: 10. The CDR3 runs 19 residues. The CDR3 nucleotides read TGTGCCAGCAGCGTGGGACTAGCGGGAGCGTTTCCAATCTACAATGAGCAGTTCTTC. It codes for CASSVGLAGAFPIYNEQFF. Together with reference TRBV9 and TRBJ2-1, the CDR3 gives the full variable domain: DSGVTQTPKHLITATGQRVTLRCSPRSGDLSVYWYQQSLDQGLQFLIQYYNGEERAKGNILERFSAQQFPDLHSELNLSSLELGDSALYFCASSVGLAGAFPIYNEQFFGPGTRLTVL.

This clone appeared a single time. The CDR3 sequence: CASSHVGPGQGGEKLFF. The CDR3 nucleotides read TGCGCCAGCAGCCATGTGGGGCCGGGACAGGGAGGTGAAAAACTGTTTTTT. V is TRBV4-1 and J is TRBJ1-4; TRBD1 aligns across 9 bases. The CDR3 extends over 17 amino acids. Germline loops: CDR1 MGHRA, CDR2 YSYEKL. V was clipped by 3 bases and J by 7 bases; unmatched bases: 12.

The chain couples TRBV4-3 to TRBJ1-6; D remains unclear. V was pared by 1 base and J by 10 bases, with 11 bases between. CDR3 length equals 14 residues. CDR1 is LGHNA, CDR2 YSLEER, per germline. CDR3 region: CASSQVDWASPLHF. CDR3 nucleotide sequence: TGCGCCAGCAGCCAAGTGGACTGGGCCTCACCCCTCCACTTT.

The chain combines TRBV12-5 with TRBJ1-5; 8 nucleotides align to TRBD1. The CDR3 runs to 13 residues. Germline-derived CDR1 and CDR2 are LGHNT and FRNRAP. J was trimmed by 4 bases and V by 6 bases; bases with no gene match: 2. The CDR3 region is CASGQGANQPQHF. CDR3 nucleotides: TGTGCTAGTGGGCAGGGGGCAAATCAGCCCCAGCATTTT.

The chain recombines TRBV7-2 with TRBJ2-7; 16 bases align to TRBD2. The CDR3 sequence is 16 residues long. The ends lost 5 bases at V and 3 bases at J; junction bases unmatched: 4. Germline lookup yields CDR1 SGHTA and CDR2 FQGNSA. As DNA, the CDR3 is TGTGCCAGCAGCCCGGGACTAGCGGGGGGGGTCTACGAGCAGTACTTC. Its translation is CASSPGLAGGVYEQYF.

V and J are TRBV5-6 and TRBJ2-7; 8 nucleotides agree with TRBD1. The ends lost 0 bases at V and 6 bases at J; junction bases unmatched: 8. CDR3 size: 15 residues. Per germline, CDR1 SGHDT and CDR2 YYEEEE. The CDR3 DNA follows: TGTGCCAGCAGCTTGGGACAGGGGCCGATCTCCGAGCAGTACTTC. This gives the protein CASSLGQGPISEQYF.

This chain links TRBV5-1 with TRBJ1-6; D is ambiguous. Germline loops: CDR1 SGHRS, CDR2 YFSETQ. This CDR3 region has 13 residues. The ends were cut back, 0 bases at V and 10 bases at J, with 8 bases in the middle. The CDR3 region has the DNA TGCGCCAGCAGCTTGGGCGGGTTGTCACCCCTCCACTTT. This gives the protein CASSLGGLSPLHF.

The chain carries TRBV7-6 and TRBJ2-1, with a tentative D call TRBD1 (6 bases). The length of the CDR3 is 18 residues. Trimming left V 5 bases short and J 7 bases short, with 27 bases between. Germline assignment: CDR1 SGHVS and CDR2 FNYEAQ. CDR3 sequence (DNA): TGTGCCAGCAGCACCCGCCCCTCTTTGGTACCGAGGGGGAATGAGCAGTTCTTC. This sequence encodes CASSTRPSLVPRGNEQFF.

The genes are TRBV5-5 and TRBJ1-2; 8 bases are shared with TRBD1. CDR1 is SGHKS and CDR2 is YYEKEE in the germline V gene (reference sequence). The CDR3 totals 18 residues. With V trimmed by 2 bases and J by 0 bases, 12 bases remained unmatched. This chain's CDR3 is CASSLGLTGENANYGYTF. Written as DNA, the CDR3 is TGTGCCAGCAGCTTAGGGTTGACAGGGGAAAACGCTAACTATGGCTACACCTTC.

This chain joins TRBV24-1 and TRBJ2-1, with 12 bases matching TRBD1. With 4 bases clipped from V and 8 bases from J, the junction kept 8 bases outside the gene matches. CDR3 length: 16 residues. Per the germline V gene, CDR1 is KGHDR and CDR2 is SFDVKD. The CDR3 reads CATSETGQGARDEQFF. The CDR3 DNA reads as TGTGCCACCAGTGAGACGGGACAGGGGGCTCGAGATGAGCAGTTCTTC.

The chain employs TRBV5-4 and TRBJ1-2; TRBD1 is a possible D gene (5 bases). CDR1 SGHNT and CDR2 YYREEE come from the germline V gene (reference sequence). This CDR3 has 15 residues. Trimming took 2 bases from V and 5 from J, leaving 16 bases between them. CDR3 coding DNA: TGTGCCAGCAGCTTCGTTGGGACGGGAGTTTATGGCTACACCTTC. It translates to CASSFVGTGVYGYTF. Filled out from reference TRBV5-4 and TRBJ1-2, the complete variable domain reads ETGVTQSPTHLIKTRGQQVTLRCSSQSGHNTVSWYQQALGQGPQFIFQYYREEENGRGNFPPRFSGLQFPNYSSELNVNALELDDSALYLCASSFVGTGVYGYTFGSGTRLTVV.

The chain joins TRBV7-9 to TRBJ1-1, with unresolved D. Trimming stripped 5 bases from V and 3 bases from J, with 10 bases between. The germline gives CDR1 SEHNR, CDR2 FQNEAQ (reference sequence). The CDR3 consists of 13 residues. This CDR3 reads CASSRIGDTEAFF. The CDR3 DNA reads TGTGCCAGCAGCCGCATCGGGGACACTGAAGCTTTCTTT.

This chain joins TRBV5-1 and TRBJ2-3, with TRBD1 identical over 8 bases. The CDR3 contains 15 residues. Germline V gene lookup returns CDR1 SGHRS and CDR2 YFSETQ. Trimming cost V 1 base and J 4 bases; bases outside gene matches: 5. CDR3 residues: CASSLKDRVADTQYF. The CDR3 DNA sequence: TGCGCCAGCAGCTTGAAGGACAGGGTTGCAGATACGCAGTATTTT.

V gene TRBV7-2 combines with J gene TRBJ1-4, with D possibly being TRBD1 (6 bases). With 5 bases removed from V and 0 bases from J, the gap between germline ends came to 19 bases. The germline gives CDR1 SGHTA, CDR2 FQGNSA. This CDR3 spans 18 amino acids. CDR3 nucleotides: TGTGCCAGCAGCACACAAACAACAGGGCCCACAACTAATGAAAAACTGTTTTTT. Its protein product is CASSTQTTGPTTNEKLFF.

The rearrangement joins TRBV7-2 to TRBJ2-2, with 9 bases aligning to TRBD2. The CDR3 covers 16 residues. The V segment lost 2 bases and the J segment 5 bases; nucleotides outside the gene matches: 6. Germline V gene data show CDR1 as SGHTA and CDR2 as FQGNSA. CDR3 residues: CASSLMAGGPTGELFF. CDR3 DNA sequence: TGTGCCAGCAGCTTAATGGCGGGGGGGCCAACCGGGGAGCTGTTTTTT.

The count of this clone is one. The genes are TRBV19 and TRBJ1-6; no definite D call. CDR1 is LNHDA and CDR2 is SQIVND in the germline V gene (reference sequence). This CDR3 is 16 amino acids long. V shed 3 bases and J shed 7 bases, with 16 bases lying between them. For the CDR3, the DNA is TGTGCCAGTAGTATGGCCCCGGGTGTGAAGAATTCACCCCTCCACTTT. It codes for CASSMAPGVKNSPLHF. The variable domain in full, with the rest retrieved from reference TRBV19 and TRBJ1-6, is DGGITQSPKYLFRKEGQNVTLSCEQNLNHDAMYWYRQDPGQGLRLIYYSQIVNDFQKGDIAEGYSVSREKKESFPLTVTSAQKNPTAFYLCASSMAPGVKNSPLHFGNGTRLTVT.

J is TRBJ2-1 and V is TRBV12-3 or TRBV12-4; D gene unclear. This CDR3 spans 12 amino acids. Trimming took off 1 base at V and 10 bases at J, with 8 bases between the two ends. CDR3: CASSLDAREQFF. The DNA for the CDR3 is TGTGCCAGCAGTTTAGACGCGCGAGAGCAGTTCTTC.

The chain recombines TRBV2 with TRBJ2-7; 13 bases line up with TRBD2. CDR3 length: 16 residues. CDR1 and CDR2 from the germline V gene are SNHLY and FYNNEI. The trim removed 6 bases at V and 0 bases at J, leaving 5 bases unmatched. The CDR3 DNA follows: TGTGCCAGCAGGGGGACTAGCGGGACTATCTCCTACGAGCAGTACTTC. Translation gives CASRGTSGTISYEQYF.

The chain couples TRBV5-4 to TRBJ2-5, with 9 bases fitting TRBD2. The CDR3 is made up of 18 amino acids. Germline CDR1 and CDR2: SGHNT and YYREEE (reference sequence). Trimming took 6 bases from V and 2 from J; bases not matched to a gene: 17. The CDR3 region is CASNAGGIAGANQETQYF. Here the CDR3 DNA reads TGTGCCAGCAACGCCGGCGGTATAGCGGGGGCGAATCAAGAGACCCAGTACTTC.

This clone was detected only a few times. The chain links TRBV11-2 to TRBJ1-6, with D possibly matching TRBD1 (6 bases). Germline V gives CDR1 SGHAT, CDR2 FQNNGV. The length of the CDR3 is 14 residues. V gave up 6 bases and J gave up 4 bases, with 10 bases separating them. In DNA form, the CDR3 reads TGTGCCAGCAGTTTTGGACAGTATAATTCACCCCTCCACTTT. It encodes CASSFGQYNSPLHF.

The chain employs TRBV19 and TRBJ2-7; TRBD1 agrees at 10 bases. The CDR3 length is 15 residues. After removal of 7 bases from V and 2 bases from J, the junction contained 8 bases not matched to a gene. In germline, CDR1 is LNHDA, CDR2 SQIVND (reference sequence). CDR3 amino acids: CASNKRTGGTYEQYF. CDR3 bases: TGTGCCAGTAACAAACGGACAGGGGGGACCTACGAGCAGTACTTC.

A single count supports this clone. The V call is TRBV30, the J call TRBJ1-2; weak D call: TRBD1 (5 bases). The germline V gene has CDR1 GTSNPN and CDR2 SVGIG (reference sequence). The CDR3 loop spans 13 amino acids. The V end lost 5 bases, the J end lost 0 bases, and 10 bases lay between the germline ends. Here the CDR3 reads CAWVKTANYGYTF. CDR3 DNA: TGTGCCTGGGTGAAGACAGCTAACTATGGCTACACCTTC.

The J gene is TRBJ1-1, the V gene TRBV7-8; no definite D call. The CDR3 sequence is 13 residues long. V was trimmed by 1 base and J by 5 bases, leaving 8 bases between them. Germline-derived CDR1 and CDR2 are SGHVS and FQNEAQ. The chain's CDR3 is CASSLVARTEAFF. The DNA for the CDR3 is TGTGCCAGCAGCTTAGTCGCGCGGACTGAAGCTTTCTTT.